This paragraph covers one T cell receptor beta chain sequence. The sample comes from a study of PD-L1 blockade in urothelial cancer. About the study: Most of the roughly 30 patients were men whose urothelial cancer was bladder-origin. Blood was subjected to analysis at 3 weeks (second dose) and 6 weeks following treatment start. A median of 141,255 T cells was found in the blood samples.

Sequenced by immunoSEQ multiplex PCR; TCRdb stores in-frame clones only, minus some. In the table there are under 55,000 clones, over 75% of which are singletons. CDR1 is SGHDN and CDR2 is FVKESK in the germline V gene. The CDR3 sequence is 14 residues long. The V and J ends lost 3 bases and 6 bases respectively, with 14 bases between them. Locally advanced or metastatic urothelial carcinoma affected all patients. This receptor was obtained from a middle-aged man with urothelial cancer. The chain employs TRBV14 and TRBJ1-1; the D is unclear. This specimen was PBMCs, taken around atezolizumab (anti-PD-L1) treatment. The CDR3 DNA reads TGTGCCAGCAGCCAGTCCATGACAATGGCTGAAGCTTTCTTT. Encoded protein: CASSQSMTMAEAFF.